This entry lists 17 T cell receptor beta chains sequenced from one sample in a study of shared clonotypes between healthy human individuals. Sequencing used immunoSEQ multiplex PCR; TCRdb keeps in-frame clones, though not all of them. This table holds approximately 2.1 million clones, approximately 93% found once. Sequenced input: naive CD4+ T cells from PBMCs. The subset here: CD45RA+ positively selected. The receptors stem from a man younger than 35 in good health. Some clones in this sample may be carry-over from other donors' samples.

The V and J genes are TRBV28 and TRBJ1-2; D unresolved. The CDR3 contains 14 residues. V lost 5 bases and J lost 4, with 14 bases in between. Germline V CDR1 and CDR2: MDHEN, SYDVKM. In DNA, the CDR3 is TGTGCCAGCAGTCCGACCGGGCCCGGCTATGGCTACACCTTC. It is translated as CASSPTGPGYGYTF.

The chain is built from TRBV21-1 and TRBJ1-5; the listed D gene, TRBD1, was not tested against the DNA. TRBV21-1 is a recognized pseudogene. The CDR3 has 16 residues. This chain's CDR3 is CASSKALAPGGQPQHF. The CDR3 bases are TGTGCCAGCAGCAAAGCGCTGGCGCCAGGGGGTCAGCCCCAGCATTTT.

The rearrangement uses TRBV5-1 and TRBJ2-7; D is tentatively TRBD1 or TRBD2 (6 bases each). Germline CDR1 is SGHRS and CDR2 is YFSETQ. V lost 4 bases, J lost 8 bases, and 31 bases lay in between. CDR3 length: 18 amino acids. This CDR3 reads CASSIFRGIRDRSPKQYF. Written as DNA, the CDR3 is TGCGCCAGCAGCATCTTTCGCGGGATTCGCGACAGGAGCCCCAAGCAGTACTTC.

This sequence joins TRBV30 and TRBJ1-5; D might be TRBD1 (5 bases). The germline CDR1 and CDR2 sequences are GTSNPN and SVGIG (reference sequence). Trimming left V 8 bases short and J 4 bases short, with 15 bases between. The CDR3 totals 13 residues. The CDR3 bases are TGTGCCATCTCGTTGGGGGGAAATCAGCCCCAGCATTTT. This gives the protein CAISLGGNQPQHF.

J is TRBJ1-4 and V is TRBV2, with no clear D. With 6 bases removed from V and 6 bases from J, the gap between germline ends came to 14 bases. The germline gives CDR1 SNHLY, CDR2 FYNNEI. CDR3 length: 14 residues. In DNA, the CDR3 is TGTGCCAGCAGAGAGGGAGATGGTTATGAAAAACTGTTTTTT. Protein: CASREGDGYEKLFF.

The chain employs TRBV19 and TRBJ1-3; D perhaps matches TRBD1 (5 bases). CDR1 is LNHDA, CDR2 SQIVND, per germline (reference sequence). V dropped 3 bases and J dropped 0 bases, with 21 bases sitting between them. The CDR3 runs 19 residues. The CDR3 region has the DNA TGTGCCAGTAGTATTGAGGGTTTTCTGGGACCTCACTCTGGAAACACCATATATTTT. It specifies CASSIEGFLGPHSGNTIYF.

This clone was picked up one time. The genes are TRBV7-2 and TRBJ2-1; D remains ambiguous. V lost 1 base to trimming and J lost 2 bases, with 9 bases between them. CDR3 size: 15 residues. Per the germline V gene, CDR1 is SGHTA and CDR2 is FQGNSA. In DNA, the CDR3 is TGTGCCAGCAGCTTAGTGGCGCCAGCCTACAATGAGCAGTTCTTC. Translating gives CASSLVAPAYNEQFF.

The rearrangement links TRBV5-1 to TRBJ2-3, with D perhaps matching TRBD1 (5 bases). Germline CDR1 reads SGHRS; CDR2 reads YFSETQ. V was cut by 8 bases and J by 2 bases, with 21 bases left in between. The CDR3 length is 16 residues. The CDR3 here is CASTSAAGRATDTQYF. The CDR3 nucleotides read TGCGCCAGTACTTCCGCAGCAGGGCGCGCCACAGATACGCAGTATTTT.

This chain connects TRBV7-6 to TRBJ1-2; possible D gene TRBD1, 5 bases. Deletions cut 5 bases from V and 4 bases from J, with 17 bases between. Germline CDR1 SGHVS, CDR2 FNYEAQ. The CDR3 is made up of 15 amino acids. CDR3 in amino acids: CASSPNGALGYGYTF. The CDR3 region has the DNA TGTGCCAGCAGCCCTAATGGGGCTCTCGGCTATGGCTACACCTTC.

This sequence joins TRBV11-3 and TRBJ2-3, with 10 bases aligning to TRBD2. CDR1 SGHNT and CDR2 YENEEA come from the germline V gene. This CDR3 comprises 15 residues. The junction had 5 bases not matched to a gene; V was cut back by 4 bases and J by 4 bases. CDR3 bases: TGTGCCAGCAGCTCACAAGGACTAGCGGCAGATACGCAGTATTTT. This codes for CASSSQGLAADTQYF.

This chain connects TRBV7-2 to TRBJ1-2; 7 nucleotides agree with TRBD1. J was trimmed by 6 bases and V by 5 bases; bases with no gene match: 12. Germline lookup yields CDR1 SGHTA and CDR2 FQGNSA. The CDR3 consists of 15 residues. The CDR3 DNA is TGTGCCAGCAGCCACTCCGGGACAGCGTTGGATGGCTACACCTTC. Amino acid sequence: CASSHSGTALDGYTF.

The chain is built from TRBV6-5 and TRBJ2-7; 11 nucleotides line up with TRBD2. The CDR3 covers 14 residues. Unmatched junction bases numbered 6, after V lost 7 bases and J lost 4 bases. In germline, CDR1 is MNHEY, CDR2 SVGAGI. The CDR3 spells CASKVAGGGYEQYF. CDR3 DNA: TGTGCCAGCAAAGTAGCGGGAGGGGGATACGAGCAGTACTTC.

J is TRBJ1-1 and V is TRBV5-5; TRBD1 might be the D (6 bases). Germline-derived CDR1 and CDR2 are SGHKS and YYEKEE (reference sequence). Deletions cut 3 bases from V and 5 bases from J, with 17 bases between. There are 15 residues in the CDR3. In nucleotides, the CDR3 is TGTGCCAGCAGCTGGAGGGGGATTAGAGGTACTGAAGCTTTCTTT. Residues: CASSWRGIRGTEAFF.

This sequence joins TRBV27 and TRBJ1-2; D is possibly TRBD1 (6 bases). Germline lookup yields CDR1 MNHEY and CDR2 SMNVEV (reference sequence). The V end lost 6 bases, the J end lost 4 bases, and 24 bases lay between the germline ends. The CDR3 runs to 17 residues. CDR3 bases: TGTGCCAGCAGGAGTTTCCTCTCGACAGGTTCATCCTATGGCTACACCTTC. This gives the protein CASRSFLSTGSSYGYTF.

The J gene is TRBJ1-2, the V gene TRBV7-2; TRBD1 might be the D (5 bases). The CDR3 has 15 residues. Germline lookup yields CDR1 SGHTA and CDR2 FQGNSA. The V end lost 5 bases, the J end lost 1 base, and 14 bases lay between the germline ends. The chain's CDR3 is CASSREGTINYGYTF. In DNA, the CDR3 is TGTGCCAGCAGCCGAGAAGGGACCATTAACTATGGCTACACCTTC.

The rearrangement links TRBV4-3 to TRBJ1-4, with D possibly being TRBD1 (6 bases). Trimming removed 0 bases from V and 8 bases from J, with 13 bases in between. Germline values: CDR1 LGHNA, CDR2 YSLEER. The CDR3 is 15 amino acids. CDR3 sequence reads: CASSQDPGAGEKLFF. CDR3 bases: TGCGCCAGCAGCCAAGATCCGGGGGCAGGGGAAAAACTGTTTTTT.

The V and J genes are TRBV2 and TRBJ2-5, with 8 bases matching TRBD2. The germline V gene has CDR1 SNHLY and CDR2 FYNNEI. The CDR3 extends over 13 amino acids. The junction had 5 bases not matched to a gene; V was cut back by 6 bases and J by 5 bases. The DNA for the CDR3 is TGTGCCAGCAGCCGAGCGGGAGCGGAGACCCAGTACTTC. Translation gives CASSRAGAETQYF.